This T cell receptor (beta chain) was sequenced during a study of identical twins. This clonotype was detected a few times. Its antigen remains unidentified. Germline loops: CDR1 DFQATT, CDR2 SNEGSKA (reference sequence). The V gene end was trimmed by 4 bases and the J gene end by 2 bases; junction bases not matched to a gene: 8. This CDR3 contains 14 residues. Study-level findings and limits: Out-of-frame alpha sequences that twins shared showed excess low generation probability. It was out-of-frame TCR alpha sharing in monozygotic twins that models underestimated. The analysis was cross-sectional rather than longitudinal within donors.

The cDNA had a unique molecular identifier and a template-switch universal primer site. TCRdb itself ran the 5' RACE reads through MiXCR, one entry per CDR3 protein. The top ten hold 4% to 6% of the sample, which has hundreds of thousands of distinct CDR3 sequences, roughly a tenth seen once. The TCR comes from a woman between 18 and 29 years old in good health. The sample taken for sequencing was memory (CD45RO+) T cells sorted from blood. This chain uses TRBV20-1 with TRBJ2-7; 7 bases fit TRBD1. For the CDR3, the DNA is TGCAGTGCTACCCCCGGGACAGAGGCCTACGAGCAGTACTTC. Amino acid sequence: CSATPGTEAYEQYF.